A selection of T cell receptor beta chains follows, all from one sample in a study of technical replicates of blood from a handful of donors. This table comes from immunoSEQ multiplex PCR, and its TCRdb copy is limited to in-frame clones, with some not included. The table lists more than 80,000 clones, roughly 96% of them singletons. What was sequenced was T cells isolated from PBMCs. The receptors stem from a human donor in good health. Each CDR3 is given without its conserved first and last residue. Rows may omit the clone size; those that give it use once, few, many or a size class.

TRBV6-6	TRBJ1-1	NA	ASSTSRGPTSTEAF
TRBV6-6	TRBJ1-5	NA	ASSYQGLEQPQH
TRBV20-1	TRBJ2-1	NA	SVISYNEQF
TRBV27	TRBJ1-2	NA	ASSRDRVNGYT
TRBV11-2	TRBJ2-7	NA	ASSPPGTGHREQY
TRBV6-5	TRBJ2-7	NA	ASSYSSQGVPYEQY
TRBV7-3	TRBJ1-2	NA	ASSSQGSPSYGYT
TRBV11-3	TRBJ2-5	NA	ASSLGGRDQETQY
TRBV30	TRBJ1-1	NA	AWSLQINTEAF
TRBV5-1	TRBJ1-1	NA	ASSLPQVPNTEAF
TRBV9	TRBJ2-1	NA	ASSSLGNEQF
TRBV7-8	TRBJ2-1	NA	ASSLGGSADEQF
TRBV5-1	TRBJ2-3	NA	ASTETSASDTQY
TRBV9	TRBJ2-7	NA	ASSVGSSGRAYEQY
TRBV27	TRBJ1-2	NA	ASPGRGNYGYT
TRBV6-1	TRBJ2-3	NA	ASSPSGRTDTQY
TRBV30	TRBJ1-5	NA	AYGTDSNQPQH
TRBV6-5	TRBJ2-5	NA	ASSLLAGVVVETQY
TRBV7-2	TRBJ1-3	NA	ASSLVANSGNTIY
TRBV19	TRBJ2-7	NA	ASKIQGAHEQY
TRBV9	TRBJ2-7	NA	ASSVGQDSYEQY
TRBV11-3	TRBJ2-2	NA	ASSSGTGKGPNTGELF
TRBV10-3	TRBJ1-5	NA	AISESVVVQARNQPQH
TRBV7-9	TRBJ2-5	NA	ASSTGTQEYQETQY
TRBV19	TRBJ2-7	NA	ASSLGLAASYEQY
TRBV5-1	TRBJ1-3	NA	ASSLLQGNTIY
TRBV7-6	TRBJ2-1	NA	ASSAARAQDEQF
TRBV27	TRBJ2-5	NA	ASRNRVETQY
TRBV11-2	TRBJ1-2	NA	ASSLLGQGVYGYT
TRBV7-3	TRBJ1-1	NA	ASSFGSRGMNTEAF
TRBV19	TRBJ2-1	NA	ASIRSSGSNEQF
TRBV5-4	TRBJ2-7	once	ASSSRQGGSSYEQY
TRBV5-4	TRBJ2-7	NA	ASSPGQGAYEQY
TRBV7-8	TRBJ2-7	NA	ASSLGLERVQY
TRBV5-6	TRBJ1-3	NA	ASSLFGGNTIY
TRBV18	TRBJ1-2	NA	ASQQTGGYGYT
TRBV7-2	TRBJ2-1	NA	ASTRDSREQF
TRBV7-9	TRBJ1-5	NA	ASSRTGSKQPQH
TRBV7-8	TRBJ2-1	NA	ASSRTSGSSYNEQF
TRBV5-1	TRBJ2-1	once	ASSGGLAGIYEQF
TRBV25-1	TRBJ2-3	NA	ASSALGVGTDTQY
TRBV9	TRBJ2-1	NA	ASSVSGLALDEQF
TRBV6-5	TRBJ1-5	NA	ASSRSWEEPQH
TRBV7-2	TRBJ2-7	NA	ASSLGSWGSSYEQY
TRBV6-1	TRBJ2-1	NA	ASSESSLAGENEQF
TRBV7-9	TRBJ1-5	once	ASSARQGDNQPQH
TRBV5-6	TRBJ1-3	NA	ASSPAHWNTIY
TRBV4-1	TRBJ2-7	once	ASSQGAGELSYEQY
TRBV27	TRBJ2-5	NA	ASGLGTSVQETQY
TRBV10-3	TRBJ1-1	NA	AISESMRHEAF